In this sample, the clone carrying this T cell receptor beta chain turned up many times. Its antigen is unidentified. The CDR3 sequence is 13 residues long. Germline CDR1 is KGHDR and CDR2 is SFDVKD. J was trimmed by 5 bases and V by 9 bases; bases with no gene match: 3. The sample is drawn from a study of identical twins. The study, taken as a whole, reports: The study found weaker excess twin sharing in beta out-of-frame sequences.

TCRdb re-called the 5' RACE reads with MiXCR, one entry per CDR3 protein. Of approximately 670,000 distinct CDR3 sequences listed, 5.5% to 6.5% were seen once; the top ten hold approximately 2%. The TCR was taken from a man between 18 and 29 years old in good health. This rearrangement joins TRBV24-1 to TRBJ2-1, with 10 bases aligning to TRBD2. The specimen was naive T cells sorted from blood. The CDR3 protein is CATRLAGDNEQFF. DNA of the CDR3: TGTGCCACCCGACTAGCGGGCGACAATGAGCAGTTCTTC.